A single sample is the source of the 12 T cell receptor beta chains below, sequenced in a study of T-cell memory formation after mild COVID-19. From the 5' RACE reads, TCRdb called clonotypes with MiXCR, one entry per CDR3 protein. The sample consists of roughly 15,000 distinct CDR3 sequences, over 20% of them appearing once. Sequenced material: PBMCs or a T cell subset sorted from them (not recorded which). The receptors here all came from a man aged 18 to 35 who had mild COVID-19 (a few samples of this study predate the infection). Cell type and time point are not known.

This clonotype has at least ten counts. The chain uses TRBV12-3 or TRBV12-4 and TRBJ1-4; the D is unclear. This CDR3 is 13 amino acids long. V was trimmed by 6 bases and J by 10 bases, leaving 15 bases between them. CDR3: CASSPEVEGKLFF. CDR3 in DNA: TGTGCCAGCAGCCCCGAAGTCGAGGGAAAACTGTTTTTT.

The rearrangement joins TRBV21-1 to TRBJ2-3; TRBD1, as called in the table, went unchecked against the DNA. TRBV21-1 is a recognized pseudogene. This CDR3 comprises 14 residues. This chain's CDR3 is CANNSDRELDTQYF. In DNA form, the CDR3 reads TGTGCCAACAACTCAGACAGGGAGTTGGATACGCAGTATTTT.

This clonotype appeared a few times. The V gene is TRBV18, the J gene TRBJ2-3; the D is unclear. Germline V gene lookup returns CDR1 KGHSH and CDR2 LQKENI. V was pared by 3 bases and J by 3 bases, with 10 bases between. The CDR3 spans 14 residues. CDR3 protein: CASSPLEGTDTQYF. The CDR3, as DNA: TGTGCCAGCTCACCCCTTGAAGGAACAGATACGCAGTATTTT.

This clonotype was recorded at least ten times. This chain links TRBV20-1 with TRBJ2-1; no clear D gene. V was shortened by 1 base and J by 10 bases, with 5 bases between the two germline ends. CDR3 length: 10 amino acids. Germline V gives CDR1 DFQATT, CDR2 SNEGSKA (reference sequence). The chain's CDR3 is CSARAIEQFF. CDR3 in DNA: TGCAGTGCTAGAGCCATCGAGCAGTTCTTC.

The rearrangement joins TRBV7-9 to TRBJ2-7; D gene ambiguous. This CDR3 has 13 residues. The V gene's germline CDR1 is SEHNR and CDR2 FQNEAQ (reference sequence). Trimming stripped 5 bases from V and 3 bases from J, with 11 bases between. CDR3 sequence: CASSPQTHYEQYF. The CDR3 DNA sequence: TGTGCCAGCAGCCCACAGACCCACTACGAGCAGTACTTC.

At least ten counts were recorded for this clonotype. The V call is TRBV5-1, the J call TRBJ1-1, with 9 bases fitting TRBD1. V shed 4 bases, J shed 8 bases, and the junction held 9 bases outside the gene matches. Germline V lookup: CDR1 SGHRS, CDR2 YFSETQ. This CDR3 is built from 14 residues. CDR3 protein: CASSIDTGGTEAFF. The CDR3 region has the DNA TGCGCCAGCAGCATAGATACAGGGGGCACCGAAGCTTTCTTT.

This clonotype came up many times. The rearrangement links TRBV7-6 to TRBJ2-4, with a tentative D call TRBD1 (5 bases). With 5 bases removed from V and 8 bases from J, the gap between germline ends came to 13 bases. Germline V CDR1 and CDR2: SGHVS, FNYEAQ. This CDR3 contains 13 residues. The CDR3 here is CASSRSGRDIQYF. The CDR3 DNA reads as TGTGCCAGCAGCCGTTCGGGCAGGGACATTCAGTACTTC.

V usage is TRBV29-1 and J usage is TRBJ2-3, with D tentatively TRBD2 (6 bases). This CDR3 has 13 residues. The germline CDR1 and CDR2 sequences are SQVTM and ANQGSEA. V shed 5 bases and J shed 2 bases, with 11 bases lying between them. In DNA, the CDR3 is TGCAGCGTTTGCAGGGAGGTCACAGATACGCAGTATTTT. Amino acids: CSVCREVTDTQYF.

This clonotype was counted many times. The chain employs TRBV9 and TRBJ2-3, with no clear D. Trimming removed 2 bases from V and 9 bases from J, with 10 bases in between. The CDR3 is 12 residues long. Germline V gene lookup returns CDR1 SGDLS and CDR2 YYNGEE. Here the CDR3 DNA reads TGTGCCAGCAGCGTTACTGACCACACGCAGTATTTT. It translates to CASSVTDHTQYF.

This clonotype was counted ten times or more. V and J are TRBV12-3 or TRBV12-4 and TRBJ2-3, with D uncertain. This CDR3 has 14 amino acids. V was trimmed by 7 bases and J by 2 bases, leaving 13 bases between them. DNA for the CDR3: TGTGCCAGCACCCTGGCCAGCCTCACAGATACGCAGTATTTT. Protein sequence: CASTLASLTDTQYF.

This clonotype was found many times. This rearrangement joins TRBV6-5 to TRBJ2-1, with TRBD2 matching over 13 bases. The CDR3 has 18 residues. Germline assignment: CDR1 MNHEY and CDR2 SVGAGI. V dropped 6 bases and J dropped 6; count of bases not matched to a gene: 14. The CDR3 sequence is CASSLTGTSGISGNEQFF. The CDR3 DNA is TGTGCCAGCAGCCTAACCGGGACTAGCGGGATATCGGGCAATGAGCAGTTCTTC.

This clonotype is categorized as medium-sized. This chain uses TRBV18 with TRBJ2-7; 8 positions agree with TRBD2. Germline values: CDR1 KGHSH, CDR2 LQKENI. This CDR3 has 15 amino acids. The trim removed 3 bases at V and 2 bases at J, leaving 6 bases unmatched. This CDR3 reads CASSPTGGTTYEQYF. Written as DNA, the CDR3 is TGTGCCAGCTCACCCACGGGGGGGACGACCTACGAGCAGTACTTC.